This T cell receptor beta chain was found in a study of shared clonotypes between healthy human individuals. Germline CDR1 reads SGHAT; CDR2 reads FQNNGV. Trimming took 3 bases from V and 1 from J, leaving 6 bases between them. CDR3 length: 14 amino acids. The repertoire was sequenced with immunoSEQ multiplex PCR; TCRdb's copy has only in-frame clones and lacks some. This sample has just over 2,000,000 clones, with 85% to 95% found just once. This chain joins TRBV11-2 and TRBJ2-2; D is undetermined. The sequence derives from a man aged 18 to 29 in good health. Sequenced: naive CD4+ T cells sorted from blood. Subset of the sample: CD45RA+ positively selected. DNA of the CDR3: TGTGCCAGCAGCTTTTTCAAGAACACCGGGGAGCTGTTTTTT. Amino acid sequence: CASSFFKNTGELFF.